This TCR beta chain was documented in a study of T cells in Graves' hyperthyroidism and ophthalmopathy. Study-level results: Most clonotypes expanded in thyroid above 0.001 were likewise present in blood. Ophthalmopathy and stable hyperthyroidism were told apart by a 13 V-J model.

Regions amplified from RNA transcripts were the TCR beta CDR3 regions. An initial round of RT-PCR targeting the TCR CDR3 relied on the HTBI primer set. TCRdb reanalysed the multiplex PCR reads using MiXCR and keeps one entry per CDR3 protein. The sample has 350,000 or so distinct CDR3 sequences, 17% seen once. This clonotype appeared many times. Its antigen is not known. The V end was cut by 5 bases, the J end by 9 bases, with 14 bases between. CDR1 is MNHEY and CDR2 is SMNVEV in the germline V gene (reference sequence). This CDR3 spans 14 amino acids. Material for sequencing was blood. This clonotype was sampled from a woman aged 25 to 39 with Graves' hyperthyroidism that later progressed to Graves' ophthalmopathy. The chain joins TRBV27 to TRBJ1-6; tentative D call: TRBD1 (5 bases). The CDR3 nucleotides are TGTGCCAGCAGTGGGGGTAATATGGGTTCACCCCTCCACTTT. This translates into CASSGGNMGSPLHF.